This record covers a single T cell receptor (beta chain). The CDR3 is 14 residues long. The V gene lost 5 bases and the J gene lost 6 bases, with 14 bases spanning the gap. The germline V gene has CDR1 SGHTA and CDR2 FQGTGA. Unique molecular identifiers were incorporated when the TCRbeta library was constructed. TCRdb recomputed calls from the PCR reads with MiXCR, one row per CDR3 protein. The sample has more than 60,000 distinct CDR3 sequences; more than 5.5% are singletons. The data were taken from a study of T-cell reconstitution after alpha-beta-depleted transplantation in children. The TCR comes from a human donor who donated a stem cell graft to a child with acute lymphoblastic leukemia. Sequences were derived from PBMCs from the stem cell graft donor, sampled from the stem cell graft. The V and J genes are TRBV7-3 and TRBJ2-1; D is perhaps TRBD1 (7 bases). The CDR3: CASSLQGGPNEQFF. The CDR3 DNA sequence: TGTGCCAGCAGCCTCCAGGGGGGCCCCAATGAGCAGTTCTTC.